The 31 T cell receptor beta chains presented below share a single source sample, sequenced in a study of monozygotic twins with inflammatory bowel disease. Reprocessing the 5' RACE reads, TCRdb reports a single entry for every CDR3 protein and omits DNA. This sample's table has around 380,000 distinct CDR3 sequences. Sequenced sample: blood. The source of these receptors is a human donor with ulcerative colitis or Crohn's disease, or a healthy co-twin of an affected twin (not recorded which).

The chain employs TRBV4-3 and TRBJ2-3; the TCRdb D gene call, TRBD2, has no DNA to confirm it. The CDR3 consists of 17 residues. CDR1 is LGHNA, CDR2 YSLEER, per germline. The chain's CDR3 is CASSQDQRAVFTDMQYF.

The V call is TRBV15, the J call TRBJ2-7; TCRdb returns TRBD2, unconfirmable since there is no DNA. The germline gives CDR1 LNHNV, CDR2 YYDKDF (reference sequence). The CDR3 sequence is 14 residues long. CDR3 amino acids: CATKAGSSSYEQYF.

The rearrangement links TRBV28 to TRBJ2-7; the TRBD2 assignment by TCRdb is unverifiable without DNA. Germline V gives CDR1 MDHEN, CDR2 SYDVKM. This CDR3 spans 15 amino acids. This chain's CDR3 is CASSSAGEHPYEQYF.

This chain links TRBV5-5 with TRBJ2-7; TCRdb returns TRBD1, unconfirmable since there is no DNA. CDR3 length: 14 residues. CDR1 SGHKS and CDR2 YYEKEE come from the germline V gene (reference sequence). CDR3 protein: CASSFGAARYEQYF.

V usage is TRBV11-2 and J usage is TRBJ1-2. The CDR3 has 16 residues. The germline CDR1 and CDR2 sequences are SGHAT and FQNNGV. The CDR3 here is CASSLQAGLRAWGYTF.

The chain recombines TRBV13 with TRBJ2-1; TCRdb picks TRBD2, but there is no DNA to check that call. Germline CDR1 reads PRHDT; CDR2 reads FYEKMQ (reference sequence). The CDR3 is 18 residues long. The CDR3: CASSLFTSGGVSYNEQFF. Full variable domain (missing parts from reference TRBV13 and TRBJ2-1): AAGVIQSPRHLIKEKRETATLKCYPIPRHDTVYWYQQGPGQDPQFLISFYEKMQSDKGSIPDRFSAQQFSDYHSELNMSSLELGDSALYFCASSLFTSGGVSYNEQFFGPGTRLTVL.

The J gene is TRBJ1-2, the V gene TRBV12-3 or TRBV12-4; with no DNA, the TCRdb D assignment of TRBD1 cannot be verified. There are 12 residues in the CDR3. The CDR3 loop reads CASSSSGVGYTF.

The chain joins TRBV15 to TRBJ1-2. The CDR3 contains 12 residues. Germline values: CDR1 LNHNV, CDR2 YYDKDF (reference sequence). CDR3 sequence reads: CATSRENYGYTF.

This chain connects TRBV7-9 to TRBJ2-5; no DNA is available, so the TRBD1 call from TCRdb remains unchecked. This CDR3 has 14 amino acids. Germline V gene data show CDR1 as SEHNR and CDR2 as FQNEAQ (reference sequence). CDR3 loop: CASSVTGGSETQYF.

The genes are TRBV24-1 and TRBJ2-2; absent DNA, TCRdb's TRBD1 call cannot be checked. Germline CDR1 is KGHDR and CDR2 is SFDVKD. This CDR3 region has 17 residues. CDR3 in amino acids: CATSQTPGQGHTGELFF.

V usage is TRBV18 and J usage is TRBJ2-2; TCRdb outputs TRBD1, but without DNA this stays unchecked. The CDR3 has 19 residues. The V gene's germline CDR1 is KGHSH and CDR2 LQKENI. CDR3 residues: CASSPPLRRPISNTGELFF.

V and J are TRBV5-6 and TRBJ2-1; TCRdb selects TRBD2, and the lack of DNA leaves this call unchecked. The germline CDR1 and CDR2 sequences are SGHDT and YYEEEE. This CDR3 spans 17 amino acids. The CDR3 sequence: CASSLGAAGGPYNEQFF.

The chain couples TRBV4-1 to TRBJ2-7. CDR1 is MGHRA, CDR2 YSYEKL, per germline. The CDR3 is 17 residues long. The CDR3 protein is CASSQDADEIFFYEQYF.

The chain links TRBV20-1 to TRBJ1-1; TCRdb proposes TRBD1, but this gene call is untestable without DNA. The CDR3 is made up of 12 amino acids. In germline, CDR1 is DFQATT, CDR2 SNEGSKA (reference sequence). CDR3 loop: CSAPVPNTEAFF.

CDR3 in amino acids: CASRRPRDRAGGTEAFF. This chain uses TRBV12-3 or TRBV12-4 with TRBJ1-1; there is no DNA to check the TCRdb D call of TRBD1. The CDR3 has 17 residues.

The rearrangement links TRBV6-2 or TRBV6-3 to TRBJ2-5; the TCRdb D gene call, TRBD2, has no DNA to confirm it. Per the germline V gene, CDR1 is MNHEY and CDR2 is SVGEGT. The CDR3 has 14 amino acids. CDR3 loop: CASKIAGGEETQYF.

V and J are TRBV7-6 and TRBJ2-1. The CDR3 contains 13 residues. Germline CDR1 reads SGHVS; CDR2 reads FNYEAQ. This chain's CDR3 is CASSLTPTGEQFF. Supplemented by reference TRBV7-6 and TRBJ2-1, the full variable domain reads GAGVSQSPRYKVTKRGQDVALRCDPISGHVSLYWYRQALGQGPEFLTYFNYEAQQDKSGLPNDRFSAERPEGSISTLTIQRTEQRDSAMYRCASSLTPTGEQFFGPGTRLTVL.

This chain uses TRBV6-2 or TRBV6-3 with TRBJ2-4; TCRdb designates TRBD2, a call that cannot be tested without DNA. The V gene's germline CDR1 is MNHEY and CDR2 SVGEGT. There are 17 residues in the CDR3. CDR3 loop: CASSRATSGMMAVSLGF.

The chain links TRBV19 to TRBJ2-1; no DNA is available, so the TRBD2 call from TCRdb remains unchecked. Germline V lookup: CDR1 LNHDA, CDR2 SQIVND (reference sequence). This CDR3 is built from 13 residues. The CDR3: CASSIDLKREQFF.

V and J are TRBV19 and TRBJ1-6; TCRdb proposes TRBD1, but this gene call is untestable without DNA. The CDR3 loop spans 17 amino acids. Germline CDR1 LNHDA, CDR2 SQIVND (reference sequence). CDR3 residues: CASSIASGTVSNSPLHF. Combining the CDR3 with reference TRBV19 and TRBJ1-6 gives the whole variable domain DGGITQSPKYLFRKEGQNVTLSCEQNLNHDAMYWYRQDPGQGLRLIYYSQIVNDFQKGDIAEGYSVSREKKESFPLTVTSAQKNPTAFYLCASSIASGTVSNSPLHFGNGTRLTVT.

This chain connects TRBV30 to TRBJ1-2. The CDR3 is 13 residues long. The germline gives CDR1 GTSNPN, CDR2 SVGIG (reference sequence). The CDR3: CAWSVEHTTGYTF.

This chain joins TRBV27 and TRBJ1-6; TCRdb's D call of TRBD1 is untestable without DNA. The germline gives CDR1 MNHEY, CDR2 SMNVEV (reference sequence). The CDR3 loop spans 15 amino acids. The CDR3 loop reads CASSLSGAYRSPLHF.

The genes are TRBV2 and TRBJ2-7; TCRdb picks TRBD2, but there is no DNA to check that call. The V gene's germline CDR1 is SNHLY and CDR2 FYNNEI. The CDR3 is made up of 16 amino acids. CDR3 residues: CASSEWLAGSSYEQYF.

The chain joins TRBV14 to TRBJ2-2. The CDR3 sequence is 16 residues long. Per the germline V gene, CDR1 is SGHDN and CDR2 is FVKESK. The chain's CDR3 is CASSPRILANTGELFF.

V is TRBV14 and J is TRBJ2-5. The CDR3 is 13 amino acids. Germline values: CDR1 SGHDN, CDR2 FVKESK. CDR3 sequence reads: CASTRRPQETQYF.

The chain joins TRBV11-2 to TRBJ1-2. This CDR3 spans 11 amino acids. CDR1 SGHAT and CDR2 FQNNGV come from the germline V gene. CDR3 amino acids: CASSSGAGYTF.

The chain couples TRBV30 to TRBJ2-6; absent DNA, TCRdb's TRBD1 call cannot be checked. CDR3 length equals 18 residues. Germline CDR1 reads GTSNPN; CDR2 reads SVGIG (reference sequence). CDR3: CAWSSTGKEPSGANVLTF.

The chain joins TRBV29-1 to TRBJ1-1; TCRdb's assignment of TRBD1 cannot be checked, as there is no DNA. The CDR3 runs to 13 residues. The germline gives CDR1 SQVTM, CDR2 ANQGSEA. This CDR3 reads CSVEGRGQGGAFF.

CDR3 amino acids: CASSLEVSSQGTYEQYF. The chain couples TRBV7-6 to TRBJ2-7; the D call of TRBD1 rests on TCRdb alone, since no DNA is present to check it. The CDR3 is made up of 17 amino acids. CDR1 is SGHVS and CDR2 is FNYEAQ in the germline V gene.

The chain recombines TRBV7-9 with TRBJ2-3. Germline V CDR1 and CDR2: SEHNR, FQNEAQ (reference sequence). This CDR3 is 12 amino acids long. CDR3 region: CASSLVSDTQYF.

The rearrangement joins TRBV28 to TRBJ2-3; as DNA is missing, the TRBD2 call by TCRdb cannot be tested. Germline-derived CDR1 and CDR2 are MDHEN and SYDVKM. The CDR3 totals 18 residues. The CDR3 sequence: CASSLFLAGLTSTDTQYF.